The 18 T cell receptor beta chains listed next were all sequenced from one sample in a study of blood T cell repertoires in COVID-19. Libraries were prepared by immunoSEQ multiplex PCR; TCRdb keeps only in-frame clonotypes and omits some of them. The sample lists roughly 180,000 clones, roughly nine tenths occurring once. The material sequenced was peripheral blood. Receptors originate from a man between 65 and 80 years old with active or convalescent COVID-19.

The V gene is TRBV15, the J gene TRBJ1-1, with TRBD1 matching 9 bases. Germline CDR1 is LNHNV and CDR2 is YYDKDF (reference sequence). This CDR3 region has 14 residues. J gave up 1 base and V 5 bases, and 2 bases lay outside the gene matches. The CDR3 region is CATSADRGNTEAFF. CDR3 DNA sequence: TGTGCCACCAGCGCGGACAGGGGGAACACTGAAGCTTTCTTT. Full variable domain (outside the CDR3, taken from reference TRBV15 and TRBJ1-1): DAMVIQNPRYQVTQFGKPVTLSCSQTLNHNVMYWYQQKSSQAPKLLFHYYDKDFNNEADTPDNFQSRRPNTSFCFLDIRSPGLGDTAMYLCATSADRGNTEAFFGQGTRLTVV.

The chain carries TRBV9 and TRBJ2-5; 10 bases are a match to TRBD2. This CDR3 is built from 16 residues. Losses at the gene ends were 4 bases for V and 5 bases for J; bases not matched to a gene: 11. Per germline, CDR1 SGDLS and CDR2 YYNGEE. The CDR3 protein is CASSLGPAGGPETQYF. DNA for the CDR3: TGTGCCAGCAGCCTAGGCCCAGCGGGAGGGCCGGAGACCCAGTACTTC.

The V gene is TRBV29-1, the J gene TRBJ2-1; 10 bases match TRBD2. There are 13 residues in the CDR3. Germline V gives CDR1 SQVTM, CDR2 ANQGSEA. The junction had 2 bases not matched to a gene; V was cut back by 4 bases and J by 5 bases. The CDR3 sequence is CSVVGLADNEQFF. CDR3 sequence (DNA): TGCAGCGTTGTAGGACTAGCGGACAATGAGCAGTTCTTC.

The chain combines TRBV5-1 with TRBJ2-1, with D tentatively TRBD2 (6 bases). Germline-derived CDR1 and CDR2 are SGHRS and YFSETQ. The CDR3 is made up of 12 amino acids. V was pared by 0 bases and J by 11 bases, with 9 bases between. The chain's CDR3 is CASSLVAGQQFF. CDR3 nucleotides: TGCGCCAGCAGCTTGGTTGCGGGACAGCAGTTCTTC.

CDR3 in amino acids: CASMQGNTGELFF. Here the CDR3 DNA reads TGTGCCAGCATGCAGGGGAACACCGGGGAGCTGTTTTTT. The chain joins TRBV27 to TRBJ2-2; perhaps TRBD1 as D (5 bases). Germline CDR1 reads MNHEY; CDR2 reads SMNVEV (reference sequence). This CDR3 has 13 residues. V lost 7 bases and J 1 base, leaving 7 bases between the germline ends.

The chain joins TRBV24-1 to TRBJ2-7; 9 bases agree with TRBD2. The length of the CDR3 is 15 residues. Germline V gene data show CDR1 as KGHDR and CDR2 as SFDVKD. Trimming cost V 3 bases and J 5 bases; bases outside gene matches: 7. CDR3 nucleotide sequence: TGTGCCACCAGTGATAATGCGGGAGGGCCGCACGAGCAGTACTTC. This sequence encodes CATSDNAGGPHEQYF.

The rearrangement links TRBV27 to TRBJ2-1; a weak D match, TRBD2 (5 bases). V was cut by 2 bases and J by 3 bases, with 8 bases left in between. CDR3 length: 14 amino acids. Germline-derived CDR1 and CDR2 are MNHEY and SMNVEV (reference sequence). This CDR3 reads CASSLIGDYNEQFF. For the CDR3, the DNA is TGTGCCAGCAGTTTAATCGGGGACTACAATGAGCAGTTCTTC.

This clone showed up just once. This chain connects TRBV3-1 (or the pseudogene TRBV3-2) to TRBJ1-2; 7 nucleotides line up with TRBD1. Germline V gene sequence: CDR1 LGHDT, CDR2 YNNKEL (reference sequence). The CDR3 covers 14 residues. V lost 4 bases, J lost 5 bases, and 7 bases stayed unmatched. CDR3 region: CASSRDRAGYGYTF. In nucleotides, the CDR3 is TGTGCCAGCAGCCGAGACAGGGCGGGGTATGGCTACACCTTC.

The chain couples TRBV19 to TRBJ2-7; TRBD2 is a possible D gene (6 bases). Germline values: CDR1 LNHDA, CDR2 SQIVND (reference sequence). The CDR3 is made up of 16 amino acids. V lost 5 bases and J 2 bases, leaving 19 bases between the germline ends. The CDR3 loop is CASSLDLGTGAYEQYF. Here the CDR3 DNA reads TGTGCCAGTAGTCTCGACCTCGGGACGGGAGCCTACGAGCAGTACTTC.

This chain uses TRBV5-5 with TRBJ2-2; 10 nucleotides align to TRBD2. Germline CDR1 reads SGHKS; CDR2 reads YYEKEE (reference sequence). The CDR3 totals 17 residues. Losses at the gene ends were 0 bases for V and 4 bases for J; bases not matched to a gene: 6. The CDR3 region has the DNA TGTGCCAGCAGCTTGGGTAGCGGGGGGCCTGGCACCGGGGAGCTGTTTTTT. This codes for CASSLGSGGPGTGELFF. Combining the CDR3 with reference TRBV5-5 and TRBJ2-2 gives the whole variable domain DAGVTQSPTHLIKTRGQQVTLRCSPISGHKSVSWYQQVLGQGPQFIFQYYEKEERGRGNFPDRFSARQFPNYSSELNVNALLLGDSALYLCASSLGSGGPGTGELFFGEGSRLTVL.

The V and J genes are TRBV30 and TRBJ1-6; D may be TRBD1 (6 bases). With 3 bases removed from V and 0 bases from J, the gap between germline ends came to 12 bases. The V gene's germline CDR1 is GTSNPN and CDR2 SVGIG (reference sequence). This CDR3 is 16 amino acids long. The CDR3 region is CAWRPTGSSYNSPLHF. CDR3 bases: TGTGCCTGGAGGCCAACAGGGAGCTCCTATAATTCACCCCTCCACTTT.

The V gene is TRBV28, the J gene TRBJ2-7; weak D call: TRBD2 (6 bases). The V and J ends lost 3 bases and 2 bases respectively, with 8 bases between them. The germline CDR1 and CDR2 sequences are MDHEN and SYDVKM. CDR3 size: 13 residues. CDR3 protein: CASSLEGTYEQYF. CDR3 in DNA: TGTGCCAGCAGTTTGGAGGGGACCTACGAGCAGTACTTC.

The chain joins TRBV14 to TRBJ2-3; D is undetermined. Per germline, CDR1 SGHDN and CDR2 FVKESK. The CDR3 consists of 14 residues. V was clipped by 4 bases and J by 2 bases, with 10 bases between them. For the CDR3, the DNA is TGTGCCAGCAGCCGGGCTCAGACCACAGATACGCAGTATTTT. It is translated as CASSRAQTTDTQYF.

The gene calls are TRBV18 and TRBJ2-2, with TRBD1 identical over 8 bases. The CDR3 is 18 amino acids. Trimming cost V 1 base and J 5 bases; bases outside gene matches: 12. Germline CDR1 KGHSH, CDR2 LQKENI. The CDR3 spells CASSPQTLARTGTGELFF. CDR3 nucleotide sequence: TGTGCCAGCTCACCACAAACCCTTGCACGGACAGGGACCGGGGAGCTGTTTTTT.

The chain has TRBV3-1 (or the pseudogene TRBV3-2) and TRBJ1-3; possible D gene TRBD1, 6 bases. The CDR3 covers 18 residues. Germline V lookup: CDR1 LGHDT, CDR2 YNNKEL (reference sequence). V was pared by 1 base and J by 1 base, with 17 bases between. Here the CDR3 DNA reads TGTGCCAGCAGCCAAGTTTTATGGACAGCCGAGTCTGGAAACACCATATATTTT. It encodes CASSQVLWTAESGNTIYF.

This clone was counted a single time. The chain recombines TRBV9 with TRBJ2-3; TRBD2 might be the D (6 bases). The germline CDR1 and CDR2 sequences are SGDLS and YYNGEE. Trimming removed 0 bases from V and 6 bases from J, with 17 bases in between. CDR3 length: 16 amino acids. Here the CDR3 DNA reads TGTGCCAGCAGCGTAGGCCAGCGGGTTCTTTTGGATACGCAGTATTTT. This translates into CASSVGQRVLLDTQYF.

The J gene is TRBJ2-4, the V gene TRBV20-1, with D hard to call. Trimming removed 3 bases from V and 0 bases from J, with 9 bases in between. Germline V CDR1 and CDR2: DFQATT, SNEGSKA (reference sequence). The CDR3 contains 14 residues. The DNA of the CDR3 is TGCAGTGCTAGTTCAGTCCTAGCCAAAAACATTCAGTACTTC. It encodes CSASSVLAKNIQYF.

The chain has TRBV7-6 and TRBJ2-5, with D uncertain. V lost 3 bases to trimming and J lost 4 bases, with 15 bases between them. The CDR3 runs to 15 residues. Germline loops: CDR1 SGHVS, CDR2 FNYEAQ. The CDR3 nucleotides read TGTGCCAGCAGCTTCGACATGGCAGTCGGAGAGACCCAGTACTTC. Protein: CASSFDMAVGETQYF.